This section outlines one TCR beta chain sequence together with its context. Researchers ran the PCR with 60 Vbeta and 13 Jbeta primers. Assay used: immunoSEQ multiplex PCR; TCRdb lists only in-frame clones, some missing. Of hundreds of thousands of clones in the sample, 60% to 80% are singletons; the top ten hold 1.5% to 2%. Per germline, CDR1 SGHRS and CDR2 YFSETQ. This CDR3 region has 15 residues. V gave up 0 bases and J gave up 0 bases, with 8 bases separating them. The data belong to a study of cytomegalovirus exposure and HLA in healthy donors. Material for sequencing was PBMCs. This chain connects TRBV5-1 to TRBJ2-3; TRBD2 is a possible D gene (6 bases). The sequence was obtained from a male donor in good health and CMV-seronegative. DNA for the CDR3: TGCGCCAGCAGCTTGGTAGCGGCTAGCACAGATACGCAGTATTTT. Its translation: CASSLVAASTDTQYF.